This TCR beta chain was recorded in a study of shared clonotypes between healthy human individuals. Study-level information: Researchers drew samples from two women and a few men aged 18 to 49. Whole-study findings and limits: Several donors shared 4.5% to 6.5% of their naive CD4 clonotypes. The four-donor shared clonotypes exceeded non-shared clonotypes in generation probability, with non-shared ones scoring lower.

The protocol was immunoSEQ multiplex PCR, while the TCRdb copy is restricted to in-frame clones and leaves out a portion. Found here are 2 million or so clones, 85% to 95% of them singletons; the top ten hold roughly 0.13%. Points on this clone: Its antigen is unknown.

Caucasian adults residing in Nashville, Tennessee made up all the donors. The CDR3 totals 15 residues. Germline CDR1 SGHAT, CDR2 FQNNGV. Trimming cost V 2 bases and J 4 bases, with 12 bases left between them. The source is a man aged 18 to 29 in good health. The specimen was naive CD4+ T cells sorted from blood. The sample's subset: CD45RA+ positively selected. The V call is TRBV11-2, the J call TRBJ2-4; D perhaps matches TRBD2 (6 bases). The CDR3 sequence is CASSLTGGGKNIQYF. The CDR3 coding sequence is TGTGCCAGCAGCTTAACAGGCGGAGGGAAAAACATTCAGTACTTC. The whole variable domain, filled in from reference TRBV11-2 and TRBJ2-4, reads EAGVAQSPRYKIIEKRQSVAFWCNPISGHATLYWYQQILGQGPKLLIQFQNNGVVDDSQLPKDRFSAERLKGVDSTLKIQPAKLEDSAVYLCASSLTGGGKNIQYFGAGTRLSVL.